Listed below are T cell receptor beta chains from one sample, sequenced in a study of blood T cell repertoires in COVID-19. Only in-frame clones appear in the TCRdb table, and some are missing; sequencing was by immunoSEQ multiplex PCR. In the table there are 410,000 or so clones, approximately 90% of which are singletons. Material: peripheral blood. The receptors originated from a woman aged 40 to 50 with COVID-19, enrolled during active disease. Both conserved end residues are part of each CDR3. A D gene is named only where the DNA matches it firmly. Not all rows give a size; the values are once, few, many and, for expanded clones, a class.

v_gene	d_gene	abundance	j_gene	len	CDR3aa	CDR3nt
TRBV19	-	-	TRBJ1-5	14	CASSIRNSNQPQHF	TGTGCCAGTAGTATCAGGAATAGCAATCAGCCCCAGCATTTT
TRBV19	TRBD2	-	TRBJ2-7	15	CASSPWTSGRYEQYF	TGTGCCAGTAGTCCATGGACTAGCGGGAGATACGAGCAGTACTTC
TRBV7-6	TRBD1	-	TRBJ2-7	16	CASSPKGQANPYEQYF	TGTGCCAGCAGCCCTAAGGGACAGGCGAATCCCTACGAGCAGTACTTC
TRBV30	-	-	TRBJ1-6	15	CAWSVQAVNNSPLHF	TGTGCCTGGAGTGTACAGGCGGTAAATAATTCACCCCTCCACTTT
TRBV6-4	-	once	TRBJ1-5	19	CASSETLMTVIYSNQPQHF	TGTGCCAGCAGTGAGACACTAATGACAGTCATATATAGCAATCAGCCCCAGCATTTT
TRBV11-2	-	-	TRBJ1-1	13	CASTDGGRSEAFF	TGTGCCAGCACCGACGGAGGTAGGTCTGAAGCTTTCTTT
TRBV7-3	-	-	TRBJ1-1	13	CASSQEMNTEAFF	TGTGCCAGCAGCCAGGAAATGAACACTGAAGCTTTCTTT
TRBV7-3	-	-	TRBJ1-1	17	CASSPKGGGRANTEAFF	TGTGCCAGCAGCCCGAAAGGGGGTGGTAGGGCGAACACTGAAGCTTTCTTT
TRBV29-1	TRBD2	-	TRBJ2-3	18	CSVEAGSGRAEGTDTQYF	TGCAGCGTTGAAGCGGGGAGCGGGAGGGCCGAGGGCACAGATACGCAGTATTTT
TRBV18	-	-	TRBJ2-5	13	CASSPRGVETQYF	TGTGCCAGCTCACCACGGGGCGTGGAGACCCAGTACTTC
TRBV25-1	-	-	TRBJ1-5	14	CASAAGGVNQPQHF	TGTGCCAGCGCCGCTGGGGGGGTCAATCAGCCCCAGCATTTT
TRBV16	-	-	TRBJ1-2	15	CASSRGGQGNYGYTF	TGTGCCAGCAGCCGGGGGGGGCAAGGCAACTATGGCTACACCTTC
TRBV28	TRBD1	-	TRBJ1-5	12	CASSPSRDSLHF	TGTGCCAGCAGTCCCTCCCGGGACAGCTTGCATTTT
TRBV6-5	TRBD2	-	TRBJ2-7	14	CASSPWTSGNEQYF	TGTGCCAGCAGTCCATGGACTAGCGGGAACGAGCAGTACTTC
TRBV18	TRBD1	-	TRBJ1-4	13	CASSPRDSEKLFF	TGTGCCAGCTCACCTCGGGACAGCGAAAAACTGTTTTTT
TRBV3-1/TRBV3-2	-	-	TRBJ2-7	15	CASSRDFSYSYEQYF	TGTGCCAGCAGCCGGGACTTCTCATACTCCTACGAGCAGTACTTC
TRBV5-3	TRBD1	-	TRBJ1-1	14	CARSLGQGGTEAFF	TGTGCCAGAAGCCTGGGACAGGGGGGAACTGAAGCTTTCTTT
TRBV5-1	-	-	TRBJ2-2	14	CASRSNGATGELFF	TGCGCCAGCAGATCCAATGGAGCCACCGGGGAGCTGTTTTTT
TRBV19	-	-	TRBJ2-6	16	CASSSPSEPGANVLTF	TGTGCCAGTAGTAGTCCCTCAGAACCTGGGGCCAACGTCCTGACTTTC
TRBV19	-	-	TRBJ1-2	15	CASSISRLPNYGYTF	TGTGCCAGTAGTATTTCTCGACTTCCTAACTATGGCTACACCTTC
TRBV19	TRBD2	-	TRBJ2-3	16	CASSTTAGGFTDTQYF	TGTGCCAGTAGCACTACTGCGGGAGGCTTCACAGATACGCAGTATTTT
TRBV18	-	-	TRBJ1-2	15	CASSVDRDFNYGYTF	TGTGCCAGCTCAGTAGACAGAGACTTTAACTATGGCTACACCTTC
TRBV12-3/TRBV12-4	-	few	TRBJ1-2	13	CASSFASDYGYTF	TGTGCCAGCAGTTTTGCGTCGGACTATGGCTACACCTTC
TRBV11-2	-	-	TRBJ2-2	16	CASSLIGGQAGGELFF	TGTGCCAGCAGCTTAATTGGCGGGCAGGCTGGCGGGGAGCTGTTTTTT
TRBV4-1	-	-	TRBJ1-2	15	CASRNMKGKVYGYTF	TGCGCCAGCAGAAACATGAAGGGGAAGGTCTATGGCTACACCTTC
TRBV7-9	TRBD1	-	TRBJ1-6	14	CASSLDRANSPLHF	TGTGCCAGCAGCTTGGACAGGGCGAATTCACCCCTCCACTTT
TRBV6-5	TRBD1	few	TRBJ1-4	13	CASSTDRDEKLFF	TGTGCCAGCAGTACGGACAGGGATGAAAAACTGTTTTTT
TRBV6-1	TRBD2	few	TRBJ2-3	14	CASSEGLATDTQYF	TGTGCCAGCAGTGAGGGACTAGCTACAGATACGCAGTATTTT
TRBV3-1/TRBV3-2	TRBD1	-	TRBJ1-2	14	CASRPTDRGYGYTF	TGTGCCAGCAGGCCGACTGACAGGGGCTATGGCTACACCTTC
TRBV30	TRBD1	-	TRBJ2-7	15	CAWRHPGGAGNEQYF	TGTGCCTGGAGACATCCAGGGGGCGCAGGAAACGAGCAGTACTTC
TRBV5-1	TRBD1	-	TRBJ2-7	14	CASSFPGQRYEQYF	TGCGCCAGCAGCTTTCCGGGACAGAGGTACGAGCAGTACTTC
TRBV6-2/TRBV6-3	-	-	TRBJ1-2	12	CASSYSSFGYTF	TGTGCCAGCAGTTACTCGTCGTTTGGCTACACCTTC
TRBV7-8	TRBD1	-	TRBJ1-2	13	CASSLGGQGVNTF	TGTGCCAGCAGCTTAGGGGGACAGGGAGTTAACACCTTC
TRBV23-1	TRBD2	-	TRBJ2-7	14	CASSHPGLGYEQYF	TGCGCCAGCAGCCACCCGGGACTAGGCTACGAGCAGTACTTC
TRBV11-1	TRBD1	once	TRBJ1-1	12	CASRDRDTEAFF	TGTGCCAGCAGAGACAGGGACACTGAAGCTTTCTTT
TRBV5-4	TRBD1	-	TRBJ1-6	17	CASSKGDRSSYNSPLHF	TGTGCCAGCTCGAAAGGGGACAGGAGCTCCTATAATTCACCCCTCCACTTT
TRBV5-6	-	-	TRBJ2-4	14	CASSLGAGGNIQYF	TGTGCCAGCAGCTTAGGGGCCGGTGGAAACATTCAGTACTTC
TRBV12-3/TRBV12-4	-	-	TRBJ2-3	13	CASRQQGVDTQYF	TGTGCCAGCAGACAACAGGGTGTAGATACGCAGTATTTT
TRBV5-1	-	-	TRBJ2-2	16	CASGPGIGLNTGELFF	TGCGCCAGCGGCCCGGGTATCGGCCTTAACACCGGGGAGCTGTTTTTT
TRBV7-2	TRBD1	-	TRBJ2-7	16	CASSLPKRDSPYEQYF	TGTGCCAGCAGCTTACCTAAGAGGGACAGCCCTTACGAGCAGTACTTC
TRBV19	TRBD1	-	TRBJ2-1	20	CASSTSGTGGHLFWRNEQFF	TGTGCCAGTAGTACATCCGGGACAGGGGGCCACCTTTTTTGGCGCAATGAGCAGTTCTTC
TRBV7-6	-	-	TRBJ1-1	14	CASSLAARGTEAFF	TGTGCCAGCAGCTTAGCGGCCAGGGGCACTGAAGCTTTCTTT
TRBV6-5	TRBD1	-	TRBJ2-3	15	CASRPGQDTTDTQYF	TGTGCCAGCAGACCGGGACAGGACACCACAGATACGCAGTATTTT
TRBV19	-	-	TRBJ2-7	18	CASSIEGSSGAFSYEQYF	TGTGCCAGTAGTATAGAGGGCTCTTCCGGTGCCTTCTCCTACGAGCAGTACTTC
TRBV7-6	TRBD1	-	TRBJ2-1	15	CASSAFGQGAGEQFF	TGTGCCAGCAGCGCGTTCGGACAGGGGGCAGGGGAGCAGTTCTTC